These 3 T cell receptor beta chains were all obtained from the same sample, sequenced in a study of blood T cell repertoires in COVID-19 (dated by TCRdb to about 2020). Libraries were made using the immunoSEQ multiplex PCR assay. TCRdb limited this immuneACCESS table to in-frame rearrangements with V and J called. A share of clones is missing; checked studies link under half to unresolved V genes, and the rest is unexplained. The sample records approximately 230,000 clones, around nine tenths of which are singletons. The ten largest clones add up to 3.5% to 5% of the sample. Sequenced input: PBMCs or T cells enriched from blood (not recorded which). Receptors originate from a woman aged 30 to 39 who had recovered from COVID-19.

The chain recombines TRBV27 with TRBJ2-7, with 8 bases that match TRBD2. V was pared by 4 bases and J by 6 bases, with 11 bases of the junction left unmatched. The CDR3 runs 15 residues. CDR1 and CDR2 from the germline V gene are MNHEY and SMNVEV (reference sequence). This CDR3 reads CASSYYRTSGGEQYF. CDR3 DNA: TGTGCCAGCAGTTATTATCGGACCAGCGGGGGCGAGCAGTACTTC.

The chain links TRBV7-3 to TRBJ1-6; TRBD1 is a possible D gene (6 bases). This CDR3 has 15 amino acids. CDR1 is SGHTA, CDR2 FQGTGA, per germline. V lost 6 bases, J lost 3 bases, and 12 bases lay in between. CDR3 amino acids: CASSRGSFYNSPLHF. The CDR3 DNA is TGTGCCAGCAGTAGGGGGTCCTTCTATAATTCACCCCTCCACTTT.

The CDR3 spells CATSDLRDRGTSGSRLRETQYF. The CDR3 nucleotides are TGTGCCACCAGTGATTTACGGGACAGGGGGACTAGCGGGAGCCGGCTGCGAGAGACCCAGTACTTC. The chain uses TRBV24-1 and TRBJ2-5, with 14 nucleotides matching TRBD2. Germline-derived CDR1 and CDR2 are KGHDR and SFDVKD. V lost 1 base and J lost 4; bases outside the gene matches: 19. This CDR3 contains 22 residues.